This T cell receptor beta chain was recovered during a study of identical twins. Germline values: CDR1 MNHNS, CDR2 SASEGT. This CDR3 contains 13 residues. Trimming stripped 2 bases from V and 1 base from J, with 5 bases between. TCRdb re-called the 5' RACE reads with MiXCR, one entry per CDR3 protein. The table records under 900,000 distinct CDR3 sequences, roughly an eighth of them present only once. This clonotype was seen ten or more times. The antigen remains undetermined. Each donor was a healthy Caucasian. Findings of the study overall: Insertions ran lower in abundant cord blood beta clonotypes, though not in memory repertoires. The models gave estimates that fell short of the out-of-frame TCR alpha sharing seen in monozygotic twins. Invariant MAIT and iNKT cells may have partly biased zero-insertion analyses.

Separately, the same data were catalogued under a study of yellow fever vaccine responses in identical twins.

This TCR came from a woman under 30 in good health. This sequence joins TRBV6-1 and TRBJ1-1; no clear D. Sequenced: PBMCs. CDR3 nucleotides: TGTGCCAGCAGTGAATGGGGGAACACTGAAGCTTTCTTT. Its translation: CASSEWGNTEAFF.